This is a list of T cell receptor beta chains from one sample in a study of cytomegalovirus exposure and HLA in healthy donors. The repertoire was sequenced with immunoSEQ multiplex PCR; TCRdb's copy has only in-frame clones and lacks some. The profile covers around 63,000 clones, with approximately 79% appearing a single time and less than 3.5% taken by the ten largest. The sample taken for sequencing was PBMCs. These receptors were collected from a woman aged 30 to 39 in good health and CMV-seronegative. Both conserved end residues are trimmed from each CDR3.

J gene: TRBJ2-1
V gene: TRBV5-1
CDR3 protein: ASSLSGGAYNEQF

J gene: TRBJ2-5
V gene: TRBV5-1
CDR3 protein: ASSLAGTSGSGEETQY

J gene: TRBJ1-2
V gene: TRBV4-2
CDR3 protein: ASSQDRGEEPYGYT

J gene: TRBJ1-1
V gene: TRBV11-2
CDR3 protein: ASSLRGSEAF

J gene: TRBJ1-5
V gene: TRBV30
CDR3 protein: AWSSDRGYSNQPQH

J gene: TRBJ1-6
V gene: TRBV4-1
CDR3 protein: ASSQDVLRTGGYNSPLH

J gene: TRBJ1-1
V gene: TRBV5-5
CDR3 protein: ASSWTPQNTEAF

J gene: TRBJ2-4
V gene: TRBV9
CDR3 protein: ASSVNTLADIQY

J gene: TRBJ2-2
V gene: TRBV5-4
CDR3 protein: ASSFGTSGFTGELF

J gene: TRBJ1-2
V gene: TRBV6-5
CDR3 protein: ASSYKGARGYT

J gene: TRBJ1-5
V gene: TRBV27
CDR3 protein: ASSAGSSNQPQH

J gene: TRBJ2-3
V gene: TRBV11-3
CDR3 protein: ASSPGTGRTDTQY

J gene: TRBJ1-2
V gene: TRBV6-5
CDR3 protein: ASSYTNGPGGHGYT

J gene: TRBJ1-1
V gene: TRBV29-1
CDR3 protein: SVLLTGSTEAF

J gene: TRBJ2-5
V gene: TRBV11-3
CDR3 protein: ASSLERSYQETQY

J gene: TRBJ2-4
V gene: TRBV9
CDR3 protein: ATGAGGPRDIQY

J gene: TRBJ2-1
V gene: TRBV11-3
CDR3 protein: ASSRLPGLAVNEQF

J gene: TRBJ1-1
V gene: TRBV19
CDR3 protein: ASSAQGAQGAF

J gene: TRBJ1-1
V gene: TRBV7-9
CDR3 protein: ASTFADRNMNTEAF

J gene: TRBJ1-1
V gene: TRBV6-1
CDR3 protein: ASSGGQGAHATEAF

J gene: TRBJ2-3
V gene: TRBV5-6
CDR3 protein: ASSSEVTDTQY

J gene: -
V gene: TRBV7-2
CDR3 protein: ASSLVWGESYEQY

J gene: TRBJ1-2
V gene: TRBV9
CDR3 protein: ASTKGRDRADYGYT

J gene: TRBJ1-2
V gene: TRBV5-4
CDR3 protein: ASSLKGAPAYGYT

J gene: TRBJ1-2
V gene: TRBV28
CDR3 protein: ASSITDNYGYT

J gene: TRBJ2-2
V gene: TRBV5-1
CDR3 protein: ASSPGTGGTGELF

J gene: TRBJ2-7
V gene: TRBV5-1
CDR3 protein: ASSSRQGNYEQY

J gene: TRBJ2-3
V gene: TRBV6-1
CDR3 protein: ASSEWVGRHADTQY

J gene: TRBJ2-7
V gene: TRBV15
CDR3 protein: ATSSQDRDLSYEQY

J gene: TRBJ1-1
V gene: TRBV30
CDR3 protein: AWSVAGKDTEAF

J gene: TRBJ1-3
V gene: TRBV7-6
CDR3 protein: ASSLGQGVNTIY

J gene: TRBJ1-1
V gene: TRBV4-3
CDR3 protein: ASSQWGDRRTEAF

J gene: TRBJ1-4
V gene: TRBV19
CDR3 protein: ASSIPGKNEKLF

J gene: TRBJ2-7
V gene: TRBV5-6
CDR3 protein: ASSLLSGSYSYEQY

J gene: TRBJ1-1
V gene: TRBV18
CDR3 protein: ASSPGRLGADTEAF

J gene: TRBJ2-3
V gene: TRBV10-3
CDR3 protein: AIKGGTGSDTQY

J gene: TRBJ2-3
V gene: TRBV25-1
CDR3 protein: ASTSDKTDTQY

J gene: TRBJ1-4
V gene: TRBV5-1
CDR3 protein: ASSVRRNLGQNEKLF

J gene: TRBJ2-5
V gene: TRBV2
CDR3 protein: ASSRLSGTGQETQY

J gene: TRBJ1-2
V gene: TRBV19
CDR3 protein: ATTHTGGDGYT

J gene: TRBJ2-5
V gene: TRBV15
CDR3 protein: ATSTRTGETQY

J gene: TRBJ1-5
V gene: TRBV7-6
CDR3 protein: ASSPRGEPQH

J gene: TRBJ1-2
V gene: TRBV27
CDR3 protein: ASSPRPGQGKFNYGYT